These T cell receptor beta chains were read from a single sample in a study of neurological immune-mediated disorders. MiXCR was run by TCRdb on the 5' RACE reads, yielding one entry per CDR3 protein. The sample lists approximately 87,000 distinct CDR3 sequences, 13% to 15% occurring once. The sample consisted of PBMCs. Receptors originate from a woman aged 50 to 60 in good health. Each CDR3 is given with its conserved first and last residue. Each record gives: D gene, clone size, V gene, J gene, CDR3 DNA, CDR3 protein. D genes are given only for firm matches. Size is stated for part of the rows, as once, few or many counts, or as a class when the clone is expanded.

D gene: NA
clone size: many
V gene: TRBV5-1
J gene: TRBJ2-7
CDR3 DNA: TGCGCCAGCAGCACCGAGGGTACCTACGAGCAGTACTTC
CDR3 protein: CASSTEGTYEQYF

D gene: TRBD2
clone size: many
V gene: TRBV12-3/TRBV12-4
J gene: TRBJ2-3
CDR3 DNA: TGTGCCAGCAGTTTTAGCGGGGGAGCGAATACGCAGTATTTT
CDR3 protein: CASSFSGGANTQYF

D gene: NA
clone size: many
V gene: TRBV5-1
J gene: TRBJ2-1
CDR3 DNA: TGCGCCAGCAGCTTGGAACAGACCTACAATGAGCAGTTCTTC
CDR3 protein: CASSLEQTYNEQFF

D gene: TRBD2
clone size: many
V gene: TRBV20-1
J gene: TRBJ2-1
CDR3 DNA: TGCAGTGCTCAAATGCCCGGGACTAGCGGTGAGCAGTTCTTC
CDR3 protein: CSAQMPGTSGEQFF

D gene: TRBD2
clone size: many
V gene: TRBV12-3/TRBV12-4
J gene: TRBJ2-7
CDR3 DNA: TGTGCCAGCAGCCAGACTAGCGGCACCTACGAGCAGTACTTC
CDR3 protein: CASSQTSGTYEQYF

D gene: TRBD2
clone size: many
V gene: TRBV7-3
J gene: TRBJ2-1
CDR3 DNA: TGTGCCAGCAGCTTATCTAGCGGGGTTTACAATGAGCAGTTCTTC
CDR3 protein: CASSLSSGVYNEQFF

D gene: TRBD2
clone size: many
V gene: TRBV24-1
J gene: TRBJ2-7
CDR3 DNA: TGTGCCACCAGTGATGGAGCTAGCGGGTCCTACGAGCAGTACTTC
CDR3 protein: CATSDGASGSYEQYF

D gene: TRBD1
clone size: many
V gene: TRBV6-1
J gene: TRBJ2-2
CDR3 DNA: TGTGCCAGCAGTGCTAGGACAGGGAACACCGGGGAGCTGTTTTTT
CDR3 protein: CASSARTGNTGELFF

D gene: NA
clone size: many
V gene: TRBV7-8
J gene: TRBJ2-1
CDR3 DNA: TGTGCCAGCAGCTTGGGTCCCGTCCACAATGAGCAGTTCTTC
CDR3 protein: CASSLGPVHNEQFF

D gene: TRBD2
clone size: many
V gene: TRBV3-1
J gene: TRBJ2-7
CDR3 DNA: TGTGCCAGCAGCCCGGGACTAGTTTCCTACGAGCAGTACTTC
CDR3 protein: CASSPGLVSYEQYF

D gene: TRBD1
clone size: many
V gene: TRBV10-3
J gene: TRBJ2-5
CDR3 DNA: TGTGCCATCACGGACAGGGACCAAGAGACCCAGTACTTC
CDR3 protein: CAITDRDQETQYF

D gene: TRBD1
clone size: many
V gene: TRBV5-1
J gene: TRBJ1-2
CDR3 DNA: TGCGCCAGCAGCGTGCAGGGGGACAACTATGGCTACACCTTC
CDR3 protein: CASSVQGDNYGYTF

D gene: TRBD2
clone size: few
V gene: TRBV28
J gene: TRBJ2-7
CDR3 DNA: TGTGCCAGCAGTTCGGGTGTCCTAGCGGGGGTCTCCTACGAGCAGTACTTC
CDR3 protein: CASSSGVLAGVSYEQYF

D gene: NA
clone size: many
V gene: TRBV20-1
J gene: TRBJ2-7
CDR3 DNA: TGCAGTGCTAGCTCCCCAATTCGTTTATACGAGCAGTACTTC
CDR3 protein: CSASSPIRLYEQYF

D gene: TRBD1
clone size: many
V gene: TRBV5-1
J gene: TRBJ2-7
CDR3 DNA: TGCGCCAGCAGCCCCCGACAGGGGACATCCTACGAGCAGTACTTC
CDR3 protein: CASSPRQGTSYEQYF

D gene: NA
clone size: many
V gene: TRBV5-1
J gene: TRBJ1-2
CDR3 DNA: TGCGCCAGCAGCCCCTCCCCCGGGTGGCAGTATGGCTACACCTTC
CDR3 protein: CASSPSPGWQYGYTF

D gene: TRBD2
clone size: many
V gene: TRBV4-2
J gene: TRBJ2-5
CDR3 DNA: TGTGCCAGCAGCCAAGAAGGTCTAGCGGGGCAAGAGACCCAGTACTTC
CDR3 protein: CASSQEGLAGQETQYF

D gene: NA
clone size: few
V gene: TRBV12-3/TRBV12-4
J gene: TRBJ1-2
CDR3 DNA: TGTGCCAGCAACTCTAGACAGATTCTTAACTATGGCTACACCTTC
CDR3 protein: CASNSRQILNYGYTF

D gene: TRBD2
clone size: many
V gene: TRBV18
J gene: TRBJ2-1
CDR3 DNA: TGTGCCAGCTCACCACCCGGACTAGCGGGGGGGCCGGGTGAGCAGTTCTTC
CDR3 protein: CASSPPGLAGGPGEQFF

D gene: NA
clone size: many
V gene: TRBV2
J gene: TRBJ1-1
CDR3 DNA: TGTGCCAGCAACGGGGGGGTGAACACTGAAGCTTTCTTT
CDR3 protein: CASNGGVNTEAFF

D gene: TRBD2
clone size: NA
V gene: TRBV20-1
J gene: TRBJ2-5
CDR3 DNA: TGCAGTGCTAGAGATACGACTAGCGGGGGGGGGTTGTGGGAGACCCAGTACTTC
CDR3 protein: CSARDTTSGGGLWETQYF

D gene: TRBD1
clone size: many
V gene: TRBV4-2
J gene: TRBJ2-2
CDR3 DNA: TGTGCCAGCAGCCGGGACAGGGGCAACACCGGGGAGCTGTTTTTT
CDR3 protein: CASSRDRGNTGELFF

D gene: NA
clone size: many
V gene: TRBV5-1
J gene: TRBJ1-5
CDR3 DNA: TGCGCCAGCAGCTTCGATGCAGATAGCAATCAGCCCCAGCATTTT
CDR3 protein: CASSFDADSNQPQHF

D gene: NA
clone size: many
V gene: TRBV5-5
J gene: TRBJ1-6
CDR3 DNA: TGTGCCAGCTCGGGACACAACTCACCCCTCCACTTT
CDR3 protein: CASSGHNSPLHF

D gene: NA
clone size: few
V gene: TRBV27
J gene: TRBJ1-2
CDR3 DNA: TGTGCCAGCAGTCCCCGTTATGAGAACTATGGCTACACCTTC
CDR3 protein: CASSPRYENYGYTF

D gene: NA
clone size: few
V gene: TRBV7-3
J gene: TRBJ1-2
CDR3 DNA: TGTGCCAGCAGCTTAAACAGGGACTATGGCTACACCTTC
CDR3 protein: CASSLNRDYGYTF

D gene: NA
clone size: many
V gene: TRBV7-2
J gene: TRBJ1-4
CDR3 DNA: TGTGCCAGCAGCTTACGGACGGACAATGAAAAACTGTTTTTT
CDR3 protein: CASSLRTDNEKLFF

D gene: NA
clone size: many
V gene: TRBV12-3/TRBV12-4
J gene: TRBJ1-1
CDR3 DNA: TGTGCCAGCACCCTACAGGAGAACACTGAAGCTTTCTTT
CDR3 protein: CASTLQENTEAFF

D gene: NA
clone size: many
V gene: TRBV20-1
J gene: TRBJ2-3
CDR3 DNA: TGCAGTGCTAGCGAAGATACGCAGTATTTT
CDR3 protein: CSASEDTQYF

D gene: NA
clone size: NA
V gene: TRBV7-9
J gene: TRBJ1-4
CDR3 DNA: TGTGCCAGCAGCTCAACCCGGGCATCGGGTGAAAAACTGTTTTTT
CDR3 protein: CASSSTRASGEKLFF

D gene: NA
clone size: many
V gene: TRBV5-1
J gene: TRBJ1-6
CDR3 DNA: TGCGCCAGCAGCTTGTGGGGGCCATCCGGCATTAATAATTCACCCCTCCACTTT
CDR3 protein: CASSLWGPSGINNSPLHF

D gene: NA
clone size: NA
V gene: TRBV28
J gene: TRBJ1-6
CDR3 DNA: TGTTCCACCGGCGGGGGGGGCGCGAGGGGGAATTCACCCCCCCACTTT
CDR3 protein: CSTGGGGARGNSPPHF

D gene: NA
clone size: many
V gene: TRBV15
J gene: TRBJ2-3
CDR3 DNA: TGTGCCACCAGCTGGGCGGGGAAGTCCACAGATACGCAGTATTTT
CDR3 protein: CATSWAGKSTDTQYF

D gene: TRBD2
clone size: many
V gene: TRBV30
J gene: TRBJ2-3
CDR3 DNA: TGTGCCTGGGCACCCGGACTAGCGGGAGGAACAGATACGCAGTATTTT
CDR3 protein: CAWAPGLAGGTDTQYF

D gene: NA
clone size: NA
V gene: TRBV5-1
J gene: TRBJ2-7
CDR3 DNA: TGCGCCAGCAGCTTGGCCCCAGAATCCTACGAGCAGTACTTC
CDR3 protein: CASSLAPESYEQYF

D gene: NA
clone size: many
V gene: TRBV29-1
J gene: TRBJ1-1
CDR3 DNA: TGCAGCTTTACGTTACAGGAAGGATTCTCTGAAGCTTTCTTT
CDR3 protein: CSFTLQEGFSEAFF

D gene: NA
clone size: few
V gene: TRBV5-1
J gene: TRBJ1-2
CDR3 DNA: TGCGCCAGCAGCTTGGGACAGGCGTACTATGGCTACACCTTC
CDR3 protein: CASSLGQAYYGYTF

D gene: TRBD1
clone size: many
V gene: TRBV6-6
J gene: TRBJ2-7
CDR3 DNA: TGTGCCAGCAGTTATGAGACAGGGGGCTTAGGGTACGAGCAGTACTTC
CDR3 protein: CASSYETGGLGYEQYF

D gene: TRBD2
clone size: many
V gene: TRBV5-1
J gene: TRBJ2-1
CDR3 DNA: TGCGCCAGCAGCGGACGACTAGCGGGAGTAGATGAGCAGTTCTTC
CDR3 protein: CASSGRLAGVDEQFF

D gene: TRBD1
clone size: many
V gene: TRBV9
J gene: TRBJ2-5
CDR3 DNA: TGTGCCAGCAGCAGGGGGCCTCAGAGCCAAGAGACCCAGTACTTC
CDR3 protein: CASSRGPQSQETQYF

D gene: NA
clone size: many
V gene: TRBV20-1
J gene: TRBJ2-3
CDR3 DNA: TGCAGTGCTAGTCTCCAAGATACGCAGTATTTT
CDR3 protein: CSASLQDTQYF

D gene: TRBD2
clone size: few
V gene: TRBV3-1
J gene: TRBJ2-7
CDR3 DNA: TGTGCCAGCAGCCTGACTAGCGGCTACGAGCAGTACTTC
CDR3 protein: CASSLTSGYEQYF

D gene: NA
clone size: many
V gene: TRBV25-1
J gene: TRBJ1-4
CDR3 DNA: TGTGCCAGCAGTGCCGAGGGGCGTTCGAATGAAAAACTGTTTTTT
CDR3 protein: CASSAEGRSNEKLFF

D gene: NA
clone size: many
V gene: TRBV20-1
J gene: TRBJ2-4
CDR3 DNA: TGCAGTGCTAGGACATCCCCATCCTATCCAAACATTCAGTACTTC
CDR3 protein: CSARTSPSYPNIQYF

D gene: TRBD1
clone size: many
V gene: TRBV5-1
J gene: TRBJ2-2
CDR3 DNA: TGCGCCAGCAGCCCTCAAGGACAGGGGATCACCGGGGAGCTGTTTTTT
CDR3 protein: CASSPQGQGITGELFF

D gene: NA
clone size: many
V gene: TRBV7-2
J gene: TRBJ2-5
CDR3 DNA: TGTGCCAGCAGCTTGAAGACAGGAGAGGAGACCCAGTACTTC
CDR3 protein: CASSLKTGEETQYF

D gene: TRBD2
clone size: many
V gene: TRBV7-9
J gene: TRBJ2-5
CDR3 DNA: TGTGCCAGCAGCCAGGGACTAGCGGCGGAGACCCAGTACTTC
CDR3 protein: CASSQGLAAETQYF

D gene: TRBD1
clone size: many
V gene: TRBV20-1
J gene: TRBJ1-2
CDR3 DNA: TGCAGTGCTAGAAAACGCGACAGGGATGTCGGCTACACCTTC
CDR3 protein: CSARKRDRDVGYTF

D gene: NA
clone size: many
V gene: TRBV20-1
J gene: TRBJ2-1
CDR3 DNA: TGCAGTGCTGCCCCGCCAGGTCTCAATGAGCAGTTCTTC
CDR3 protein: CSAAPPGLNEQFF

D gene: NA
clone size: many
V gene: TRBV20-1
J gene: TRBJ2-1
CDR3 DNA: TGCAGTGCTAGTAGGGGAGAAACCTACAATGAGCAGTTCTTC
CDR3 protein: CSASRGETYNEQFF

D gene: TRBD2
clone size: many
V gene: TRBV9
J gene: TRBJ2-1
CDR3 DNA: TGTGCCAGCACCGCTAGCGGGAGACTGGGTGAGCAGTTCTTC
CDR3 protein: CASTASGRLGEQFF

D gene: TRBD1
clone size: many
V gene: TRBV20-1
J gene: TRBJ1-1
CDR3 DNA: TGCAGTGCTATTCCAGGGGGCCCCTATGAAGCTTTCTTT
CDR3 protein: CSAIPGGPYEAFF

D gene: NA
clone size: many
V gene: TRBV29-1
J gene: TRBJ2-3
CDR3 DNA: TGCAGCGGCAGAAGCACAGATACGCAGTATTTT
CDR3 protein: CSGRSTDTQYF

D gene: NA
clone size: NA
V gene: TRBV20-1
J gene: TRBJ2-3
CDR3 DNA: TGCAGCGGGTTCAGCACAGATACGCAGTATTTT
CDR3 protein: CSGFSTDTQYF

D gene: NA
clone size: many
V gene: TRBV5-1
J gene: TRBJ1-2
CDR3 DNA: TGCGCCAGCAGCCAAGGAGTTAGGGGCTACACCTTC
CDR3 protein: CASSQGVRGYTF

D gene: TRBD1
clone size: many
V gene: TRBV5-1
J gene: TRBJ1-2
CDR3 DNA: TGCGCCAGCAGCTTAGAGGCAGGGGGTCTTGCCTATGGCTACACCTTC
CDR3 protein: CASSLEAGGLAYGYTF

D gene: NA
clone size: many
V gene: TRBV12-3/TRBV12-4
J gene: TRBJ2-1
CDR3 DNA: TGTGCCAGCAGTTTCGGGGTGTGGAACAATGAGCAGTTCTTC
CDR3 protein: CASSFGVWNNEQFF

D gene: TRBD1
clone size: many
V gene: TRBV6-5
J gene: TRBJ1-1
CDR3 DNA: TGTGCCAGCAGTTACGACAGGGGCGCTGAAGCTTTCTTT
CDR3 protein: CASSYDRGAEAFF

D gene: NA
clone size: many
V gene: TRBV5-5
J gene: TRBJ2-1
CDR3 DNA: TGTGCCAGCAGCTTGTCCCCAGGGGAATTCAATGAGCAGTTCTTC
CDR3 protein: CASSLSPGEFNEQFF

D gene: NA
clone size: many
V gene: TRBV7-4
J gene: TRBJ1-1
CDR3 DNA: TGTGCCAGCAGCTTAGAAGTCAGAATAATGAACACTGAAGCTTTCTTT
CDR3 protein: CASSLEVRIMNTEAFF